Below are 31 T cell receptor beta chains sequenced from a single sample in a study of CD8 T cells in cerebrospinal fluid in Alzheimer's disease. TCRdb re-analyzed the 10x single-cell sequencing reads; it lists each CDR3 protein once, without DNA. Recorded for this sample: some 1,100 distinct CDR3 sequences. The sequenced sample was cerebrospinal fluid. These receptor sequences come from a human donor in good health.

According to its frequency, this clonotype is medium-sized. The CDR3 spells CASSLETVVGELFF. The genes are TRBV5-1 and TRBJ2-2; TCRdb picks TRBD1, but there is no DNA to check that call. The CDR3 is 14 residues long. Germline V gene sequence: CDR1 SGHRS, CDR2 YFSETQ.

Measured by frequency, this clonotype is large. The gene calls are TRBV2 and TRBJ2-7. The CDR3 runs to 12 residues. The germline CDR1 and CDR2 sequences are SNHLY and FYNNEI. The CDR3 spells CASSPLPLEQYF.

This clonotype is classed as medium-sized by frequency. This chain uses TRBV20-1 with TRBJ2-5; TCRdb outputs TRBD1, but without DNA this stays unchecked. This CDR3 is 14 amino acids long. The germline CDR1 and CDR2 sequences are DFQATT and SNEGSKA (reference sequence). CDR3: CSAEGTGGEETQYF.

By frequency, this clonotype registers medium-sized (0.01 to 0.1%). The gene calls are TRBV7-7 and TRBJ2-5; the D call of TRBD1 rests on TCRdb alone, since no DNA is present to check it. CDR1 SSHAT and CDR2 FNYEAQ come from the germline V gene (reference sequence). There are 13 residues in the CDR3. The CDR3 sequence: CASSSDRAETQYF.

Measured by frequency, this clonotype is medium-sized (0.01 to 0.1%). This sequence joins TRBV5-8 and TRBJ2-5; the D call of TRBD1 rests on TCRdb alone, since no DNA is present to check it. This CDR3 comprises 14 residues. Germline CDR1 is SGHTS and CDR2 is YDEGEE. CDR3 in amino acids: CASSRTGVQETQYF.

This clonotype counts as medium-sized by frequency. This chain uses TRBV7-2 with TRBJ2-7; TCRdb names TRBD1, which stays unverified in the absence of DNA. The CDR3 extends over 16 amino acids. Per germline, CDR1 SGHTA and CDR2 FQGNSA. Here the CDR3 reads CASSVRGGESSYEQYF.

This clonotype is classed as large by frequency. V is TRBV7-9 and J is TRBJ2-1; the TCRdb call, TRBD1, lacks DNA for checking. The CDR3 length is 15 residues. Germline V CDR1 and CDR2: SEHNR, FQNEAQ (reference sequence). This chain's CDR3 is CASNSGRETYNEQFF.

Considering frequency, this clonotype is medium-sized. This CDR3 is CSARVGIIEKLFF. The chain carries TRBV20-1 and TRBJ1-4. From germline, CDR1 is DFQATT and CDR2 SNEGSKA (reference sequence). The CDR3 loop spans 13 amino acids.

This clonotype ranks as large in terms of frequency. V and J are TRBV7-9 and TRBJ2-3; TCRdb gives TRBD2 as the D gene, but with no DNA this cannot be confirmed. The germline V gene encodes CDR1 SEHNR and CDR2 FQNEAQ (reference sequence). There are 17 residues in the CDR3. CDR3 in amino acids: CASSPRTSGWEVNTQYF. Full variable domain (missing parts from reference TRBV7-9 and TRBJ2-3): DTGVSQNPRHKITKRGQNVTFRCDPISEHNRLYWYRQTLGQGPEFLTYFQNEAQLEKSRLLSDRFSAERPKGSFSTLEIQRTEQGDSAMYLCASSPRTSGWEVNTQYFGPGTRLTVL.

This clonotype is classed as medium-sized by frequency. The chain recombines TRBV6-5 with TRBJ2-1; checking the TCRdb D call of TRBD2 is not possible without DNA. CDR1 is MNHEY and CDR2 is SVGAGI in the germline V gene. The CDR3 extends over 17 amino acids. CDR3 sequence: CASSLGSGTRGQNEQFF.

This clonotype registers medium-sized by frequency. The V and J genes are TRBV3-1 and TRBJ2-5; no DNA is available, so the TRBD1 call from TCRdb remains unchecked. Germline values: CDR1 LGHDT, CDR2 YNNKEL (reference sequence). CDR3 length: 15 amino acids. The CDR3: CASSHIKQDGETQYF.

This clonotype counts as medium-sized by frequency. The chain employs TRBV5-1 and TRBJ2-6. CDR3 size: 16 residues. Germline values: CDR1 SGHRS, CDR2 YFSETQ. The CDR3 protein is CASSLDSGPGANVLTF. Drawing the rest from reference TRBV5-1 and TRBJ2-6, the complete variable domain is KAGVTQTPRYLIKTRGQQVTLSCSPISGHRSVSWYQQTPGQGLQFLFEYFSETQRNKGNFPGRFSGRQFSNSRSEMNVSTLELGDSALYLCASSLDSGPGANVLTFGAGSRLTVL.

This clonotype is classed as large by frequency. The chain combines TRBV20-1 with TRBJ1-1. This CDR3 spans 16 amino acids. Germline V gene lookup returns CDR1 DFQATT and CDR2 SNEGSKA (reference sequence). The CDR3 reads CSAREDSGKWNTEAFF.

This clonotype registers medium-sized by frequency. The chain combines TRBV19 with TRBJ2-4; as DNA is missing, the TRBD1 call by TCRdb cannot be tested. CDR1 is LNHDA, CDR2 SQIVND, per germline (reference sequence). There are 14 residues in the CDR3. CDR3 sequence reads: CASRGQGAENIQYF.

Measured by frequency, this clonotype is medium-sized. This chain links TRBV2 with TRBJ2-5; the D call from TCRdb, TRBD1, cannot be confirmed without DNA. Germline-derived CDR1 and CDR2 are SNHLY and FYNNEI. The CDR3 covers 14 residues. The CDR3 is CASSELRGQETQYF.

By frequency, this clonotype is medium-sized. This rearrangement joins TRBV6-2 or TRBV6-3 to TRBJ2-7; TCRdb proposes TRBD2, but this gene call is untestable without DNA. The CDR3 extends over 11 amino acids. CDR1 and CDR2 from the germline V gene are MNHEY and SVGEGT. CDR3: CASSSLREQYF.

Judged by frequency, this clonotype is large (0.1 to 1%). V gene TRBV6-6 combines with J gene TRBJ1-5; as DNA is missing, the TRBD1 call by TCRdb cannot be tested. This CDR3 region has 15 residues. Germline V CDR1 and CDR2: MNHNY, SVGAGI (reference sequence). CDR3 loop: CASSYSGAVNQPQHF.

Frequency places this clonotype as medium-sized. The V call is TRBV12-3 or TRBV12-4, the J call TRBJ1-1; TCRdb gives TRBD1 as the D gene, but with no DNA this cannot be confirmed. CDR3 length equals 13 residues. The CDR3 loop is CASSSGGTTEAFF.

This clonotype is classed as large by frequency. The chain combines TRBV14 with TRBJ1-5. The length of the CDR3 is 13 residues. Per the germline V gene, CDR1 is SGHDN and CDR2 is FVKESK. Here the CDR3 reads CASSQGWGQPQHF. Drawing the rest from reference TRBV14 and TRBJ1-5, the complete variable domain is EAGVTQFPSHSVIEKGQTVTLRCDPISGHDNLYWYRRVMGKEIKFLLHFVKESKQDESGMPNNRFLAERTGGTYSTLKVQPAELEDSGVYFCASSQGWGQPQHFGDGTRLSIL.

This clonotype is identified as large from frequency. This rearrangement joins TRBV29-1 to TRBJ2-3; TCRdb's assignment of TRBD2 cannot be checked, as there is no DNA. The CDR3 spans 14 residues. Germline V gene data show CDR1 as SQVTM and CDR2 as ANQGSEA. Here the CDR3 reads CSASAGESTDTQYF.

Measured by frequency, this clonotype is medium-sized. The chain recombines TRBV7-6 with TRBJ2-3; with no DNA, the TCRdb D assignment of TRBD1 cannot be verified. There are 15 residues in the CDR3. CDR1 is SGHVS and CDR2 is FNYEAQ in the germline V gene. The CDR3 reads CASSPGDLSTDTQYF.

In terms of frequency, this clonotype is large. This CDR3 is CSARQGLNTDTQYF. J is TRBJ2-3 and V is TRBV20-1; TCRdb picks TRBD2, but there is no DNA to check that call. CDR3 length: 14 amino acids. Germline CDR1 DFQATT, CDR2 SNEGSKA (reference sequence).

This clonotype shows up as large by frequency. The V call is TRBV20-1, the J call TRBJ2-1; TCRdb outputs TRBD1, but without DNA this stays unchecked. The CDR3 runs to 14 residues. Germline CDR1 is DFQATT and CDR2 is SNEGSKA (reference sequence). CDR3 loop: CSAYRGASYNEQFF.

Considering frequency, this clonotype is large. The chain joins TRBV4-3 to TRBJ1-2; TCRdb picks TRBD1, but there is no DNA to check that call. Germline V gene lookup returns CDR1 LGHNA and CDR2 YSLEER. CDR3 size: 15 residues. The CDR3 region is CASSPGEGATYGYTF.

In terms of frequency, this clonotype is medium-sized. The chain links TRBV6-1 to TRBJ1-4. The germline gives CDR1 MNHNS, CDR2 SASEGT. The CDR3 loop spans 17 amino acids. The CDR3 protein is CASSEAAPQGLNEKLFF.

Its frequency marks this clonotype as medium-sized (0.01 to 0.1%). This rearrangement joins TRBV20-1 to TRBJ2-1; TCRdb designates TRBD1, a call that cannot be tested without DNA. Per the germline V gene, CDR1 is DFQATT and CDR2 is SNEGSKA (reference sequence). The CDR3 runs 12 residues. CDR3 residues: CSASPSGNEQFF.

Its frequency marks this clonotype as medium-sized (0.01 to 0.1%). The chain employs TRBV7-2 and TRBJ2-5. Germline assignment: CDR1 SGHTA and CDR2 FQGNSA. This CDR3 region has 11 residues. The CDR3 protein is CASSQRQTQYF. Using reference TRBV7-2 and TRBJ2-5 for the parts outside the CDR3, the full variable domain is GAGVSQSPSNKVTEKGKDVELRCDPISGHTALYWYRQSLGQGLEFLIYFQGNSAPDKSGLPSDRFSAERTGGSVSTLTIQRTQQEDSAVYLCASSQRQTQYFGPGTRLLVL.

This clonotype is large by frequency. The chain uses TRBV5-1 and TRBJ2-3; TCRdb names TRBD2, which stays unverified in the absence of DNA. The germline CDR1 and CDR2 sequences are SGHRS and YFSETQ. This CDR3 is 16 amino acids long. This CDR3 is CASSPRTSGSTDTQYF.

This clonotype is medium-sized by frequency. The rearrangement uses TRBV10-3 and TRBJ1-1; TCRdb's D call, TRBD1, is unchecked because there is no DNA. The CDR3 extends over 15 amino acids. Looked up from germline, CDR1 is ENHRY and CDR2 is SYGVKD. The CDR3 protein is CAISEMTDVNTEAFF.

According to its frequency, this clonotype is medium-sized. This rearrangement joins TRBV7-6 to TRBJ1-5. The germline V gene encodes CDR1 SGHVS and CDR2 FNYEAQ. The CDR3 has 15 amino acids. The CDR3 sequence: CASSLRGGGNQPQHF.

This clonotype is called large based on its frequency. The V and J genes are TRBV7-9 and TRBJ2-1; TCRdb's D call, TRBD2, is unchecked because there is no DNA. There are 15 residues in the CDR3. CDR1 is SEHNR, CDR2 FQNEAQ, per germline (reference sequence). The CDR3 sequence is CASSQGPLPRNEQFF.